This TCR beta chain was profiled in a study of blood T cell repertoires in COVID-19. As for the study in general: Specimens from acute and convalescent COVID-19 originated in the United States, Italy and Spain. T cells, B-cell-depleted T cells, or PBMCs supplied cDNA or gDNA.

The germline gives CDR1 LGHNA, CDR2 YNFKEQ. The CDR3 is made up of 14 amino acids. V dropped 4 bases and J dropped 8 bases, with 14 bases sitting between them. This clone was recorded once. Here immunoSEQ multiplex PCR was the method, and the copy in TCRdb shows in-frame clones only, minus some. This sample has tens of thousands of clones, with about 73% found just once. The origin of this receptor is an elderly woman with acute or convalescent COVID-19. The V and J genes are TRBV4-2 and TRBJ1-4; D is perhaps TRBD1 (5 bases). Sequenced sample: peripheral blood. The chain's CDR3 is CASSRTRGREKLFF. CDR3 DNA sequence: TGTGCCAGCAGCCGAACGCGGGGGAGGGAAAAACTGTTTTTT.